The rows below give T cell receptor beta chains drawn from one sample of a study of radiation and T cells in renal cell carcinoma. The table came from immunoSEQ multiplex PCR; TCRdb's copy has only in-frame clones and leaves some out. The table has about 140,000 clones, roughly 90% seen once. The sequences come from blood, collected from a patient whose treatment included radiotherapy and nephrectomy. The origin of the receptors is a woman between 50 and 59 years old with renal cell carcinoma. CDR3s include the opening cysteine and the closing phenylalanine or tryptophan. The D gene is left open where the match is weak. The size entry is marked missing in some rows and otherwise reads once, few, many or a size class.

J gene | D gene | V gene | clone size | CDR3 DNA | CDR3 protein
TRBJ2-1 | - | TRBV7-2 | - | TGTGCCAGCAGCCGGGGCGGGACTTTGTTTGACAATGAGCAGTTCTTC | CASSRGGTLFDNEQFF
TRBJ2-7 | TRBD2 | TRBV7-2 | - | TGTGCCAGCAGCTTAGGAAGGACTAGCGAAACCTACGAGCAGTACTTC | CASSLGRTSETYEQYF
TRBJ2-7 | - | TRBV5-4 | - | TGTGCCAGCAGCTCAGGGACGGTTGTGGACTTC | CASSSGTVVDF
TRBJ1-2 | TRBD1 | TRBV19 | - | TGTGCCAGTAGTATTTCTGGACAGGGGGCCCCAAGTGGCTACACCTTC | CASSISGQGAPSGYTF
TRBJ2-7 | - | TRBV5-6 | - | TGTGCCAGCAGCCGGCCGTCCTACGAGCAGTACTTC | CASSRPSYEQYF
TRBJ2-5 | - | TRBV7-8 | - | TGTGCCAGCAGCTTAACAAATCGGGTTGGGGAGACCCAGTACTTC | CASSLTNRVGETQYF
TRBJ1-5 | TRBD1 | TRBV6-6 | - | TGTGCCAGCAGTTACGGGACAGGGGGCAATCAGCCCCAGCATTTT | CASSYGTGGNQPQHF
TRBJ2-5 | - | TRBV19 | - | TGTGCCAGTAGTATTTCAGGGTTGGAGACCCAGTACTTC | CASSISGLETQYF
TRBJ1-2 | - | TRBV5-6 | - | TGTGCCAGCAGCTTAAAGGGGATCGGCTATGGCTACACCTTC | CASSLKGIGYGYTF
TRBJ2-5 | - | TRBV5-1 | - | TGCGCCAGCAGCTTGACCAGACCCTCGGAGACCCAGTACTTC | CASSLTRPSETQYF
TRBJ1-1 | - | TRBV6-1 | - | TGTGCCAGCAGTGAAGGCGGCAGTAAAGAAGCTTTCTTT | CASSEGGSKEAFF
TRBJ1-5 | - | TRBV4-1 | - | TGCGCCAGCAGCCAGAAGTCACAGGTTGGGAGCAATCAGCCCCAGCATTTT | CASSQKSQVGSNQPQHF
TRBJ1-4 | - | TRBV28 | - | TGTGCCAGCAGTATCACCGGGACGGCAATACATGAAAAACTGTTTTTT | CASSITGTAIHEKLFF
TRBJ1-5 | TRBD1 | TRBV28 | - | TGTGCCAGCAGTTCCCCTTGGACAGGGGGTGAACAGCCCCAGCATTTT | CASSSPWTGGEQPQHF
TRBJ2-7 | TRBD2 | TRBV11-2 | - | TGTGCCAGCAGCTCTAGGTCGGGGGAGGGCCCTTACGAGCAGTACTTC | CASSSRSGEGPYEQYF
TRBJ1-2 | - | TRBV19 | - | TGTGCCAGTAGTTCGGGGATTGCCGACTATGGCTACACCTTC | CASSSGIADYGYTF
TRBJ2-7 | - | TRBV12-1 | - | TGTGCCAGCAGCTTTCCTCCGGACAGGGCTACCTACGAGCAGTACTTC | CASSFPPDRATYEQYF
TRBJ2-3 | TRBD2 | TRBV25-1 | - | TGTGCCAGCTCACTAGCGGGACGCACAGATACGCAGTATTTT | CASSLAGRTDTQYF
TRBJ2-7 | TRBD2 | TRBV28 | few | TGTGCCAGCAGTTGGACTAGCGGCTACGAGCAGTACTTC | CASSWTSGYEQYF
TRBJ2-6 | TRBD2 | TRBV28 | - | TGTGCCAGCAGTCGCGGGGGCTCTGGGGCCAACGTCCTGACTTTC | CASSRGGSGANVLTF
TRBJ2-3 | - | TRBV4-3 | - | TGCGCCAGCAGCCAAGAATTCGCGGGAAATACGCAGTATTTT | CASSQEFAGNTQYF
TRBJ2-5 | - | TRBV7-6 | - | TGTGCCAGCAGTTATAGAGGGGAGACCCAGTACTTC | CASSYRGETQYF
TRBJ1-6 | - | TRBV14 | once | TGTGCCAGCAGCCAAGCCCCGGTGGCTAGACTCTATAATTCACCCCTCCACTTT | CASSQAPVARLYNSPLHF
TRBJ1-5 | TRBD1 | TRBV19 | few | TGTGCCACATTACAGGGGGCGTGGGACAATCAGCCCCAGCATTTT | CATLQGAWDNQPQHF
TRBJ1-1 | - | TRBV5-1 | once | TGCGCCAGCTGGGACACAATGAACACTGAAGCTTTCTTT | CASWDTMNTEAFF
TRBJ2-7 | TRBD1 | TRBV11-3 | - | TGTGCCAGCAGCTTAGCCCAGGGACAGCACTACGAGCAGTACTTC | CASSLAQGQHYEQYF
TRBJ1-3 | - | TRBV19 | - | TGTGCCAGCCGGACAGTTGGAAACACCATATATTTT | CASRTVGNTIYF
TRBJ1-2 | - | TRBV28 | - | TGTGCCAGCAATTCTTTGCGGGGAGGTCGTGGCTACACCTTC | CASNSLRGGRGYTF
TRBJ2-7 | - | TRBV15 | - | TGTGCCACCAGCAGAGGTACCTACGAGCAGTACTTC | CATSRGTYEQYF
TRBJ2-1 | TRBD2 | TRBV30 | - | TGTGCCTGGAGATCTCCGGGACTAGTCGGGGTTGATGAGCAGTTCTTC | CAWRSPGLVGVDEQFF
TRBJ1-2 | - | TRBV4-1 | few | TGCGCCAGCAGCCAAGACCCAGGGCTGTATGGCTACACCTTC | CASSQDPGLYGYTF
TRBJ2-5 | TRBD2 | TRBV28 | - | TGTGCCAGCGAGGGACTAGCGGGGGTGGAGACCCAGTACTTC | CASEGLAGVETQYF
TRBJ1-1 | - | TRBV7-9 | few | TGTGCCAGCAGCTTAAGGGGGGGTCCTTTCTTT | CASSLRGGPFF
TRBJ1-3 | - | TRBV6-1 | once | TGTGCCAGCAGTGACGGAGGGGCCTACTCTGGAAACACCATATATTTT | CASSDGGAYSGNTIYF
TRBJ2-7 | - | TRBV5-4 | - | TGTGCCAGCAGCTCCAGGGATAGGGACTACGAGCAGTACTTC | CASSSRDRDYEQYF
TRBJ1-3 | - | TRBV4-1 | - | TGCGCCAGCAGCCAAGTAGGAACGTTTTCTGGAAACACCATATATTTT | CASSQVGTFSGNTIYF
TRBJ1-5 | - | TRBV28 | few | TGTGCCAGCAGTTTCGGCAGCGGTCAGCCCCAGCATTTT | CASSFGSGQPQHF
TRBJ2-5 | - | TRBV6-5 | - | TGTGCCAGCAGTTACGGGGAGACCCAGTACTTC | CASSYGETQYF
TRBJ2-5 | - | TRBV9 | - | TGTGCCAGCTGTGAGGGCCCCGCTCAAGAGACCCAGTACTTC | CASCEGPAQETQYF
TRBJ2-5 | TRBD2 | TRBV19 | - | TGTGCCAGTAGTGCGTCTTCCGGGACTAGCGGCAAAGAGACCCAGTACTTC | CASSASSGTSGKETQYF